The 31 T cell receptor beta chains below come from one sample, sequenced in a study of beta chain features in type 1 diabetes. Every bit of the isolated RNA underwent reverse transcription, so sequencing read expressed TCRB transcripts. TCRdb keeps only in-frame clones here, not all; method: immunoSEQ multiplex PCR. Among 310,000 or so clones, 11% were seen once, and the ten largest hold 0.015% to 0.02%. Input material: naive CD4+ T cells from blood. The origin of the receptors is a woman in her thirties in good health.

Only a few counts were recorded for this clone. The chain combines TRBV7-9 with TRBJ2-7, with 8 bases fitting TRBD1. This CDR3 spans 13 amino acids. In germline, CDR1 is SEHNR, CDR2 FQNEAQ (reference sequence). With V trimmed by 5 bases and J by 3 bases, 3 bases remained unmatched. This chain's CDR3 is CASSPGQGYEQYF. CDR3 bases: TGTGCCAGCAGCCCCGGACAGGGCTACGAGCAGTACTTC.

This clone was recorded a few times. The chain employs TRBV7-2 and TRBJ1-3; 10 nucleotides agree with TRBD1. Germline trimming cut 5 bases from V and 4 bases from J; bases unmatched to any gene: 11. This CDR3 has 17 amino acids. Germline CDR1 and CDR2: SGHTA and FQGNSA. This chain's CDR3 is CASSPRQGASSGNTIYF. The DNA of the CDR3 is TGTGCCAGCAGCCCCAGACAGGGGGCATCGTCCGGAAACACCATATATTTT.

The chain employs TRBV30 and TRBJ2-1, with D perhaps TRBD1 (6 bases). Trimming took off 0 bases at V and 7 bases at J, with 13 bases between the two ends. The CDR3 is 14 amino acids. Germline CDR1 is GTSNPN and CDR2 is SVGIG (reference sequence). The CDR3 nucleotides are TGTGCCTGGAGTGTATTACAGGGAGAGAATGAGCAGTTCTTC. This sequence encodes CAWSVLQGENEQFF. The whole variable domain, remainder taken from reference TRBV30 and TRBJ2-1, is SQTIHQWPATLVQPVGSPLSLECTVEGTSNPNLYWYRQAAGRGLQLLFYSVGIGQISSEVPQNLSASRPQDRQFILSSKKLLLSDSGFYLCAWSVLQGENEQFFGPGTRLTVL.

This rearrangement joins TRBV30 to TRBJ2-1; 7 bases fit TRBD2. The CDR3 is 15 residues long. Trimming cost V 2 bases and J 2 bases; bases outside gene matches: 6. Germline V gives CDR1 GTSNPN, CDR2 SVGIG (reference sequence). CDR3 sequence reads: CAWSTRTSPYNEQFF. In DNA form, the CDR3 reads TGTGCCTGGAGTACACGGACTAGTCCCTACAATGAGCAGTTCTTC.

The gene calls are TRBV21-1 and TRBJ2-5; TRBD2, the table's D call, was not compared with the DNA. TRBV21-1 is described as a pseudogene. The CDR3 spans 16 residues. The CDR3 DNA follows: TGTGCCAGCAGCAAATTCCCTAGCGGGGACCAAGAGACCCAGTACTTC. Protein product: CASSKFPSGDQETQYF.

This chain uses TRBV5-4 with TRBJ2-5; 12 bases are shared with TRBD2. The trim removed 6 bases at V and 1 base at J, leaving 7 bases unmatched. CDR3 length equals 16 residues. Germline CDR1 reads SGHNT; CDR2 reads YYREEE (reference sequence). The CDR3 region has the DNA TGTGCCAGCAACCCGACTAGCGGGAGTAGCCAAGAGACCCAGTACTTC. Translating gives CASNPTSGSSQETQYF.

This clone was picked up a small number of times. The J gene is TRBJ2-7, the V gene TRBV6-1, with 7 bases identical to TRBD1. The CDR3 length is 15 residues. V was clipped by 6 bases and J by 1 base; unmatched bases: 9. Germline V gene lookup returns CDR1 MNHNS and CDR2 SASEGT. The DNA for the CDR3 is TGTGCCAGCAGGCACTTGGGACAGAAATCCTACGAGCAGTACTTC. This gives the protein CASRHLGQKSYEQYF.

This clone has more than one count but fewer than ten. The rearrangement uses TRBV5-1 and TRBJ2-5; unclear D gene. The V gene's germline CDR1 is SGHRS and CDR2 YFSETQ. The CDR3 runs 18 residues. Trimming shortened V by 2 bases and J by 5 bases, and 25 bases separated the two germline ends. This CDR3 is CASSLGVRFPPRTETQYF. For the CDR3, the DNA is TGCGCCAGCAGCTTAGGAGTTCGCTTCCCTCCCCGAACCGAGACCCAGTACTTC. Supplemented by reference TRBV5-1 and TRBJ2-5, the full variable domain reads KAGVTQTPRYLIKTRGQQVTLSCSPISGHRSVSWYQQTPGQGLQFLFEYFSETQRNKGNFPGRFSGRQFSNSRSEMNVSTLELGDSALYLCASSLGVRFPPRTETQYFGPGTRLLVL.

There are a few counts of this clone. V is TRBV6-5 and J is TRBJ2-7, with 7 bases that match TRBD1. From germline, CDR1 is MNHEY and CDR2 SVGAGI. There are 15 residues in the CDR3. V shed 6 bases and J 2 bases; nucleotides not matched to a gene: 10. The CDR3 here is CASSPQGSLPYEQYF. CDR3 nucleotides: TGTGCCAGCAGCCCACAGGGGTCCCTTCCCTACGAGCAGTACTTC.

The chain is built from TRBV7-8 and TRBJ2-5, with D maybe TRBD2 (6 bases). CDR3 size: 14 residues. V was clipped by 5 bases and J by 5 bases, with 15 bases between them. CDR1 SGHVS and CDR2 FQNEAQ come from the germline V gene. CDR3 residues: CASSTGGDRETQYF. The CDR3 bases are TGTGCCAGCAGCACGGGCGGGGATCGGGAGACCCAGTACTTC. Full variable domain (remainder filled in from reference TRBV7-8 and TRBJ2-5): GAGVSQSPRYKVAKRGQDVALRCDPISGHVSLFWYQQALGQGPEFLTYFQNEAQLDKSGLPSDRFFAERPEGSVSTLKIQRTQQEDSAVYLCASSTGGDRETQYFGPGTRLLVL.

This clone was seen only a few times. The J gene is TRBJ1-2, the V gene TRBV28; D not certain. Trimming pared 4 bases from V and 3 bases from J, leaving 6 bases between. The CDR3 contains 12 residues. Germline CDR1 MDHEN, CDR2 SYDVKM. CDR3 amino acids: CASSWEDYGYTF. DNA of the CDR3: TGTGCCAGCAGTTGGGAGGACTATGGCTACACCTTC.

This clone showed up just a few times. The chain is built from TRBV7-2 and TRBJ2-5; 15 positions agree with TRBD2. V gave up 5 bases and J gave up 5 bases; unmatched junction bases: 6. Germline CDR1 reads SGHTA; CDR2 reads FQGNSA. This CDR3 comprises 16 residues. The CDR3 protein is CASSSGTSGRSETQYF. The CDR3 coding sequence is TGTGCCAGCAGCAGCGGGACTAGCGGGAGGAGTGAGACCCAGTACTTC.

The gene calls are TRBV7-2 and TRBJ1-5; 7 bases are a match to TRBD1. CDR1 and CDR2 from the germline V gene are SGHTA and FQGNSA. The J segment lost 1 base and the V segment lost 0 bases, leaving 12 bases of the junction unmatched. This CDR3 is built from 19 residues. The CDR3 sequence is CASSLAATGSGISNQPQHF. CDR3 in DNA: TGTGCCAGCAGCTTAGCCGCGACAGGGAGTGGAATCAGCAATCAGCCCCAGCATTTT.

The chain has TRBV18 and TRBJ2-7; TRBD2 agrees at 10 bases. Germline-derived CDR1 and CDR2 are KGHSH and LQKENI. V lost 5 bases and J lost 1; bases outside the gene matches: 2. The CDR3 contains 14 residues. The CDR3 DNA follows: TGTGCCAGCTCATCGGGACTAGCGTCCTACGAGCAGTACTTC. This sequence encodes CASSSGLASYEQYF.

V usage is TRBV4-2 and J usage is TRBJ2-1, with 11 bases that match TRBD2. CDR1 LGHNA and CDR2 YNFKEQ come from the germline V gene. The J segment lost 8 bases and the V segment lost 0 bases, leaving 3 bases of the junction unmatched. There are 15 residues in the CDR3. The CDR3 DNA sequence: TGTGCCAGCAGCCAAGAACTAGCGGGAGCGGATGAGCAGTTCTTC. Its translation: CASSQELAGADEQFF.

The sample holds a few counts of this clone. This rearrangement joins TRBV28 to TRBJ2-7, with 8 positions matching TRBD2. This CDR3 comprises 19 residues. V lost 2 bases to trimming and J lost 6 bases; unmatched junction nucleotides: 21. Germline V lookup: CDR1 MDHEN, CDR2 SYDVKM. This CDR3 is CASSLGSSGITLVGGEQYF. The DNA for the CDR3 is TGTGCCAGCAGTTTAGGGAGTAGCGGGATAACTCTTGTTGGGGGCGAGCAGTACTTC.

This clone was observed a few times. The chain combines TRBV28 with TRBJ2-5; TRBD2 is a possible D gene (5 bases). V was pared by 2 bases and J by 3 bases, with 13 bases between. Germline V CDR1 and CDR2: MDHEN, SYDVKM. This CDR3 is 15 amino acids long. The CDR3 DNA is TGTGCCAGCAGTTTACGGGGTAGAGGGAAAGAGACCCAGTACTTC. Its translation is CASSLRGRGKETQYF.

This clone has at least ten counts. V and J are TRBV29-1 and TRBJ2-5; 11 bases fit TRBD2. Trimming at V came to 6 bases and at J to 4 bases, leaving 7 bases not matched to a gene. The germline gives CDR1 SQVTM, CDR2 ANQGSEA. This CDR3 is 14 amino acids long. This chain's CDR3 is CSVDSGLAGETQYF. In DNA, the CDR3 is TGCAGCGTGGACAGCGGACTAGCGGGAGAGACCCAGTACTTC.

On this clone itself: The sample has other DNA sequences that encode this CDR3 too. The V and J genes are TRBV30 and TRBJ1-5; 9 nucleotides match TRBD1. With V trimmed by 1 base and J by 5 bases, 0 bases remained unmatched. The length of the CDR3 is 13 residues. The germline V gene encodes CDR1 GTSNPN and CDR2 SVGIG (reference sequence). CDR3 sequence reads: CAWSGQGDQPQHF. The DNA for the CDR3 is TGTGCCTGGAGTGGACAGGGGGATCAGCCCCAGCATTTT. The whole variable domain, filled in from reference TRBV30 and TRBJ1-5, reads SQTIHQWPATLVQPVGSPLSLECTVEGTSNPNLYWYRQAAGRGLQLLFYSVGIGQISSEVPQNLSASRPQDRQFILSSKKLLLSDSGFYLCAWSGQGDQPQHFGDGTRLSIL.

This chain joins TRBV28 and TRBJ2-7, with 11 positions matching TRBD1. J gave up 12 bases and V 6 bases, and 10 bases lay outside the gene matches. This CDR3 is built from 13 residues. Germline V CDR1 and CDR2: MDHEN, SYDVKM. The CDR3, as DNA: TGTGCCAGCAGCCAGGACAGGGGGCGTTCTTCGTACTTC. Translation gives CASSQDRGRSSYF.

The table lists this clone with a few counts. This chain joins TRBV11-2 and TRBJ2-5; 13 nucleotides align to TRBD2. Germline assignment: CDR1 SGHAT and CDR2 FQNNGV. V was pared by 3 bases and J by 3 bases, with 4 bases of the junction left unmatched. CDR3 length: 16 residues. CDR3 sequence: CASSLSGLAGKETQYF. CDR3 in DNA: TGTGCCAGCAGCTTGTCGGGACTAGCGGGGAAAGAGACCCAGTACTTC.

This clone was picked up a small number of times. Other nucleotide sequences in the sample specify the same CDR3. In DNA form, the CDR3 reads TGTGCCAGTAGTATCAGGACAGGGTCCTACGAGCAGTACTTC. Amino acid sequence: CASSIRTGSYEQYF. The rearrangement joins TRBV19 to TRBJ2-7; 8 positions agree with TRBD1. CDR3 length: 14 residues. Germline-derived CDR1 and CDR2 are LNHDA and SQIVND (reference sequence). The V gene end was trimmed by 3 bases and the J gene end by 1 base; junction bases not matched to a gene: 2.

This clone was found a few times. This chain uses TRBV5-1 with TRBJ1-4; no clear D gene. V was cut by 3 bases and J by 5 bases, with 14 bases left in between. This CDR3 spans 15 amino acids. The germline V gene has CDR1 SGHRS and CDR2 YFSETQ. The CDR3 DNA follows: TGCGCCAGCAGCTCAATGGACTTTCGGAATGAAAAACTGTTTTTT. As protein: CASSSMDFRNEKLFF.

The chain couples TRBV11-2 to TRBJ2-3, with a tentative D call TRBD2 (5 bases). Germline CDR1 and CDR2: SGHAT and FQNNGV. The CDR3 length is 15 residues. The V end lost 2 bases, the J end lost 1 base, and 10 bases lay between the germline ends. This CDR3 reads CASSLPGSGTDTQYF. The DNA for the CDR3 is TGTGCCAGCAGCTTACCTGGGAGTGGCACAGATACGCAGTATTTT.

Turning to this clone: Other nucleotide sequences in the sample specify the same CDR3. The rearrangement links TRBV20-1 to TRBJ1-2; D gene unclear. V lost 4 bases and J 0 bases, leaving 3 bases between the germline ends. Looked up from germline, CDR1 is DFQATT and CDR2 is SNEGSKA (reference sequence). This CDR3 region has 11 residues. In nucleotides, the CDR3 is TGCAGTGCTACTGCTAACTATGGCTACACCTTC. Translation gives CSATANYGYTF.

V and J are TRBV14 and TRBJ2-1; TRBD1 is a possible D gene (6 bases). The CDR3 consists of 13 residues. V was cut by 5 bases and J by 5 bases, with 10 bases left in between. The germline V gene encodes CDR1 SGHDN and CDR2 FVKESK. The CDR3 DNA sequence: TGTGCCAGCAGCAATTGGACAGACAATGAGCAGTTCTTC. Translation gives CASSNWTDNEQFF. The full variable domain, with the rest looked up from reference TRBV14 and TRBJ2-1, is EAGVTQFPSHSVIEKGQTVTLRCDPISGHDNLYWYRRVMGKEIKFLLHFVKESKQDESGMPNNRFLAERTGGTYSTLKVQPAELEDSGVYFCASSNWTDNEQFFGPGTRLTVL.

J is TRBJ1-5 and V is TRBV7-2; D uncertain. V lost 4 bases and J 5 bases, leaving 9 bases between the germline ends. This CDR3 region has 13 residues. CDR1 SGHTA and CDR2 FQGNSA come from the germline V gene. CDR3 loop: CASSSDEHQPQHF. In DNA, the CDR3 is TGTGCCAGCAGCTCAGATGAACATCAGCCCCAGCATTTT.

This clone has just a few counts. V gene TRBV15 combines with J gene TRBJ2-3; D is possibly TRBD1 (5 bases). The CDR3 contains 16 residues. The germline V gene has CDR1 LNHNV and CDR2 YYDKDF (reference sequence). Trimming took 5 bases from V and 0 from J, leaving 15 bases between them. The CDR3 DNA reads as TGTGCCACCAGCTCGAGACAGAATCCTAGCACAGATACGCAGTATTTT. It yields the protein CATSSRQNPSTDTQYF.

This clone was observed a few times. CDR3 bases: TGTGCCAGCAGCCCCACTAGCGGGTTTTCCTACGAGCAGTACTTC. Protein product: CASSPTSGFSYEQYF. This rearrangement joins TRBV5-6 to TRBJ2-7; 9 bases match TRBD2. Trimming cost V 4 bases and J 1 base; bases outside gene matches: 6. Looked up from germline, CDR1 is SGHDT and CDR2 is YYEEEE. CDR3 length: 15 amino acids.

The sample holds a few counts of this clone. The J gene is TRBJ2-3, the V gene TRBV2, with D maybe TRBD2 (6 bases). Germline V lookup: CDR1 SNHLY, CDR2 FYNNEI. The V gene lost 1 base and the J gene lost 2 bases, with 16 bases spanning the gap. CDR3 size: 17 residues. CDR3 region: CASSEGWSSDYTDTQYF. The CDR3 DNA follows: TGTGCCAGCAGTGAAGGATGGTCTAGCGATTACACAGATACGCAGTATTTT.

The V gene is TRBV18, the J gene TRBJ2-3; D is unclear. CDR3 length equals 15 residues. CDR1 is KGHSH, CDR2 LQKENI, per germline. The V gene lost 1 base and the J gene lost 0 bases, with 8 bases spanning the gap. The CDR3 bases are TGTGCCAGCTCACCACTCGAAGCTAGCACAGATACGCAGTATTTT. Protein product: CASSPLEASTDTQYF.